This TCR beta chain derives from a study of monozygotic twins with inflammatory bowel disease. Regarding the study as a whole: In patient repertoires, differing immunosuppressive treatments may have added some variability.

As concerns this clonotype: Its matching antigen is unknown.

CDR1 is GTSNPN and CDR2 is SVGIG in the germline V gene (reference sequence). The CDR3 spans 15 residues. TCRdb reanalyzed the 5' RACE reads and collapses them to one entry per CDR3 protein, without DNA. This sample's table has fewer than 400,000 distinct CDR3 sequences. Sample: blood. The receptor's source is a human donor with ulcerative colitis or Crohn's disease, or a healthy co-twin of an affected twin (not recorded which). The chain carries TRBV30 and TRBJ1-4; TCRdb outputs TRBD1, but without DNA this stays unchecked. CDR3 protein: CAWSAGTATNEKLFF.